These 7 T cell receptor beta chains share one sample of origin, sequenced in a study of tumor and adjacent non-tumor tissue in lung cancer. No cell sorting was done before RNA was extracted from the tissue. More than 3 cm separated this lung sample from the edge of the tumor. TCRbeta libraries were built with three rounds of nested PCR, modified from ARM-PCR. Each CDR3 protein gets one entry after TCRdb re-called the multiplex PCR reads with MiXCR. The sample lists about 43,000 distinct CDR3 sequences, roughly 60% occurring once. What was sequenced was distant non-tumor lung tissue. These receptors were obtained from a man aged 45-60 years with non-small cell lung cancer.

Relative to its sample, this clonotype is medium-sized. The chain couples TRBV28 to TRBJ2-7, with D uncertain. The CDR3 has 11 residues. Trimming cost V 5 bases and J 3 bases, with 5 bases left between them. Germline-derived CDR1 and CDR2 are MDHEN and SYDVKM. CDR3 nucleotides: TGTGCCAGCAGTCCGGACTACGAGCAGTACTTC. It is translated as CASSPDYEQYF.

As concerns this clonotype: Germline is not matched at one junction end, which may reflect a read error. V is TRBV6-6 and J is TRBJ2-7, with D possibly being TRBD1 (6 bases). The CDR3 is 14 residues long. Per germline, CDR1 MNHNY and CDR2 SVGAGI (reference sequence). CDR3 in DNA: TGTGCCAGCCGTCTACAGGGACGGGGTTACGAACAGTACTTC. Its protein product is CASRLQGRGYEQYF.

For this clonotype: Germline and junction disagree at one end, which may indicate a read error. V and J are TRBV11-2 and TRBJ2-7; TRBD1 agrees at 8 bases. Germline V gives CDR1 SGHAT, CDR2 FQNNGV. The CDR3 is 15 amino acids. CDR3 residues: CASSSGTGETYEQYF. The CDR3 DNA is TGTGCCAGCAGCTCAGGGACAGGTGAAACCTACGAACAGTACTTC.

This clonotype was seen only once. The junction departs from germline at one end; a sequencing error may be responsible. This chain links TRBV11-2 with TRBJ2-6, with TRBD1 as a possible D gene (5 bases). CDR3 length: 17 amino acids. Germline assignment: CDR1 SGHAT and CDR2 FQNNGV. The CDR3 sequence is CTSSLLLDSTGANVLTF. The CDR3 DNA sequence: TGTACCAGCAGCTTACTCCTAGACAGCACTGGGGCCAACGTCCTGACTTTC.

Notes on this clonotype: With a much larger clone just one base away, this may be a read error. The J gene is TRBJ2-7, the V gene TRBV6-2 or TRBV6-3; D is uncertain. Between the trimmed V and J ends, which lost 2 bases and 4 bases, there was a span of 9 bases. CDR1 is MNHEY, CDR2 SVGEGT, per germline. This CDR3 has 13 amino acids. The CDR3 coding sequence is TGTGCCAGCAGTTACAGCAGTTTTTACGAGCAGTACTTC. Translated, it gives CASSYSSFYEQYF.

This clonotype was recorded once. This may be a read error, as it is one base from a much larger clone. The V and J genes are TRBV28 and TRBJ1-1; the D gene is possibly TRBD1 (5 bases). Germline V lookup: CDR1 MDHEN, CDR2 SYDVKM. This CDR3 is 11 amino acids long. CDR3 DNA sequence: TGTACCAGCAGTTTTGCAGGGAGAGCTTTCTTT. Translation: CTSSFAGRAFF. The whole variable domain, remainder taken from reference TRBV28 and TRBJ1-1, is DVKVTQSSRYLVKRTGEKVFLECVQDMDHENMFWYRQDPGLGLRLIYFSYDVKMKEKGDIPEGYSVSREKKERFSLILESASTNQTSMYLCTSSFAGRAFFGQGTRLTVV.

V and J are TRBV24-1 and TRBJ1-5; TRBD1 matches at 7 bases. This CDR3 comprises 15 residues. J lost 4 bases, V lost 6 bases, and 8 bases had no gene match. The germline V gene has CDR1 KGHDR and CDR2 SFDVKD. The CDR3 DNA reads TGTGCCACCAGTCCTAACAGGGGCGCGAATCAGCCCCAGCATTTT. It codes for CATSPNRGANQPQHF.